This TCR beta chain was obtained from a study of blood T cell repertoires in COVID-19. Study context: PBMCs, B-cell-depleted T cells, or T cells were the source of the cDNA or gDNA that made up the material.

Notes on this clone: The junction departs from the called germline gene at one end, perhaps through a read error.

Produced via immunoSEQ multiplex PCR; TCRdb's table is partial and in-frame only. The sample has 200,000 to 250,000 clones; 80% to 90% are singletons. This clonotype originated in a woman younger than 35 in a cohort exposed to, infected with or recovered from COVID-19 (not recorded which). The sequenced sample was PBMCs or T cells enriched from blood (not recorded which).

The CDR3: CASRYSYEQYF. The CDR3 DNA reads TGTGCCAGCAGATACTCCTACGAGCAGTACTTC. V gene TRBV6-5 combines with J gene TRBJ2-7, with unresolved D. The germline V gene has CDR1 MNHEY and CDR2 SVGAGI. CDR3 size: 11 residues.